These T cell receptor beta chains were read from a single sample in a study of human T cells and chemical hapten exposure. TCRdb passed the RACE reads through MiXCR, listing each CDR3 protein once. The sample has 56,000 or so distinct CDR3 sequences; 8.5% to 10% are singletons. The sample was whole blood, taken in connection with sensitization to the hapten diphenylcyclopropenone (DPC). Every receptor here comes from a woman in her twenties or thirties with alopecia areata. Some clones in this sample may be carry-over from other donors' samples. Both conserved end residues are part of each CDR3. Expanded clones get a size class; other rows say once, few or many, or leave the size out.

CDR3 | size | J | V
CASSSRGRAEAFF | . | TRBJ1-1 | TRBV7-2
CASSSWTTRTTDTQYF | few | TRBJ2-3 | TRBV5-1
CASSPRQGGEQYF | . | TRBJ2-7 | TRBV18
CASSQLLPSGGGIIEQFF | . | TRBJ2-1 | TRBV4-2
CASSLGEAASTDTQYF | many | TRBJ2-3 | TRBV5-5
CASSYPGGARGEAFF | many | TRBJ1-1 | TRBV6-5
CASSLRGLDTQYF | few | TRBJ2-3 | TRBV27
CASSGEDSLSYEQYF | few | TRBJ2-7 | TRBV6-1
CATSDGVGAFF | . | TRBJ1-1 | TRBV24-1
CAWNRGNYGYTF | few | TRBJ1-2 | TRBV30
CASSLYSGADTQYF | few | TRBJ2-3 | TRBV5-1
CASSPRRTSGASGNEQFF | . | TRBJ2-1 | TRBV9
CASGLTPTQYF | many | TRBJ2-5 | TRBV28
CASSQGELRQYF | few | TRBJ2-7 | TRBV3-1
CASSLALYGYTF | many | TRBJ1-2 | TRBV12-3/TRBV12-4
CASRGGGSGQPQHF | . | TRBJ1-5 | TRBV28
CASSLTGVTYNSPLHF | few | TRBJ1-6 | TRBV27
CASRTGRSYGDTF | . | TRBJ1-2 | TRBV6-1
CASSLASGGLNEQFF | many | TRBJ2-1 | TRBV12-3/TRBV12-4
CASSFGGSHGEQYF | few | TRBJ2-7 | TRBV7-2
CASSPSQGGNSPLHF | many | TRBJ1-6 | TRBV7-9
CASSFFSRDTQYF | . | TRBJ2-3 | TRBV27
CATSDFTGQQFF | few | TRBJ2-1 | TRBV24-1
CASSSSGYNTEAFF | . | TRBJ1-1 | TRBV12-3/TRBV12-4
CASSQGGNTEAFF | many | TRBJ1-1 | TRBV28
CASSRGGQGSYEQYF | . | TRBJ2-7 | TRBV4-1
CASSPPGQRSSYEQYF | . | TRBJ2-7 | TRBV28
CASSLGRTYNSPLHF | . | TRBJ1-6 | TRBV5-1
CASSAGLQETQYF | few | TRBJ2-5 | TRBV18
CASSQGAGPNTGELFF | many | TRBJ2-2 | TRBV23-1
CSARDSKGHTEAFF | . | TRBJ1-1 | TRBV20-1
CASSRGKLFF | . | TRBJ1-4 | TRBV4-1
CASSTHRGTDTQYF | few | TRBJ2-3 | TRBV12-3/TRBV12-4
CASSSRQEVRGSEAFF | many | TRBJ1-1 | TRBV7-2
CASSFSVNNSPLHF | . | TRBJ1-6 | TRBV7-2
CSARDYLGEQYF | few | TRBJ2-7 | TRBV20-1
CSARRGASSYNSPLHF | many | TRBJ1-6 | TRBV20-1
CSARPDGRDYEQYF | few | TRBJ2-7 | TRBV20-1
CATSDPGLAGYQETQYF | many | TRBJ2-5 | TRBV24-1
CSARDRGTEAFF | . | TRBJ1-1 | TRBV20-1